These 21 T cell receptor beta chains were all obtained from the same sample, sequenced in a study of shared clonotypes between healthy human individuals. Positive CCR7 selection of CD45RO-negative cells yielded the naive CD8 cells, and terminally differentiated effector memory CD45RA+ cells were excluded. Sequenced by immunoSEQ multiplex PCR; TCRdb stores in-frame clones only, minus some. Found here are about 700,000 clones, under 95% of them singletons; the top ten hold about a quarter. The sequenced material came from naive CD8+ T cells sorted from blood. The source of these receptors is a man aged 30 to 39 in good health.

The chain uses TRBV7-7 and TRBJ2-5; 7 bases map to TRBD1. Germline trimming cut 2 bases from V and 5 bases from J; bases unmatched to any gene: 8. Germline-derived CDR1 and CDR2 are SSHAT and FNYEAQ (reference sequence). The CDR3 is 15 amino acids. The CDR3 protein is CASSLRDSGFETQYF. CDR3 sequence (DNA): TGTGCCAGCAGCTTACGGGACAGTGGTTTCGAGACCCAGTACTTC.

CDR3 sequence: CASSESTGVTDTQYF. DNA of the CDR3: TGCGCCAGCAGTGAGTCAACAGGGGTAACAGATACGCAGTATTTT. V and J are TRBV10-1 and TRBJ2-3, with TRBD1 matching 7 bases. Looked up from germline, CDR1 is WNHNN and CDR2 is SYGVQD (reference sequence). The CDR3 is 15 amino acids. The junction had 3 bases not matched to a gene; V was cut back by 0 bases and J by 3 bases.

J is TRBJ2-4 and V is TRBV7-9; D is possibly TRBD2 (5 bases). The CDR3 has 16 amino acids. V was clipped by 5 bases and J by 0 bases, with 14 bases between them. Germline loops: CDR1 SEHNR, CDR2 FQNEAQ (reference sequence). The CDR3 nucleotides are TGTGCCAGCAGCGACCCTCGGGGATTAGCCAAAAACATTCAGTACTTC. This sequence encodes CASSDPRGLAKNIQYF.

J is TRBJ1-5 and V is TRBV21-1. TRBV21-1 is reported as a pseudogene. This CDR3 is 15 amino acids long. In DNA form, the CDR3 reads TGTGCCAGCAGCAATTCTTATAGGGCGAATCAGCCCCAGCATTTT. Protein: CASSNSYRANQPQHF.

The rearrangement joins TRBV5-1 to TRBJ1-1; D remains ambiguous. Between the trimmed V and J ends, which lost 1 base and 5 bases, there was a span of 12 bases. CDR1 SGHRS and CDR2 YFSETQ come from the germline V gene. The CDR3 loop spans 14 amino acids. This chain's CDR3 is CASSLYADGTEAFF. The CDR3 nucleotides are TGCGCCAGCAGCTTGTACGCGGACGGTACTGAAGCTTTCTTT.

The chain is built from TRBV27 and TRBJ2-3, with 8 bases fitting TRBD2. Germline V gene sequence: CDR1 MNHEY, CDR2 SMNVEV (reference sequence). This CDR3 has 14 residues. The ends lost 6 bases at V and 6 bases at J; junction bases unmatched: 8. This chain's CDR3 is CASRPGLGGDTQYF. For the CDR3, the DNA is TGTGCCAGCAGACCGGGACTAGGGGGTGATACGCAGTATTTT.

This clone has at least ten counts. V usage is TRBV28 and J usage is TRBJ1-5; 10 bases align to TRBD1. The CDR3 extends over 15 amino acids. J gave up 6 bases and V 5 bases, and 7 bases lay outside the gene matches. Germline assignment: CDR1 MDHEN and CDR2 SYDVKM. The CDR3 region is CASSPGTGAVQPQHF. In DNA, the CDR3 is TGTGCCAGCAGTCCAGGGACAGGGGCTGTTCAGCCCCAGCATTTT.

This chain joins TRBV29-1 and TRBJ1-1; D unclear. Looked up from germline, CDR1 is SQVTM and CDR2 is ANQGSEA. Trimming took 1 base from V and 0 from J, leaving 9 bases between them. The CDR3 length is 14 residues. In DNA form, the CDR3 reads TGCAGCGTTGAAGGACGGGAGCTGAACACTGAAGCTTTCTTT. Translating gives CSVEGRELNTEAFF.

The V call is TRBV10-1, the J call TRBJ2-7; D is uncertain. The length of the CDR3 is 12 residues. V was trimmed by 0 bases and J by 6 bases, leaving 6 bases between them. Germline V CDR1 and CDR2: WNHNN, SYGVQD (reference sequence). Here the CDR3 DNA reads TGCGCCAGCAGTGAGTCAGGGTTCGAGCAGTACTTC. This sequence encodes CASSESGFEQYF.

This clone was found a few times. The V and J genes are TRBV14 and TRBJ2-7; D ambiguous. Germline CDR1 is SGHDN and CDR2 is FVKESK. V was pared by 1 base and J by 5 bases, with 6 bases between. The CDR3 spans 12 residues. CDR3 bases: TGTGCCAGCAGCCAAGGGAGCCACGAGCAGTACTTC. Its protein is CASSQGSHEQYF.

This chain joins TRBV4-1 and TRBJ2-2; maybe TRBD2 (6 bases). Looked up from germline, CDR1 is MGHRA and CDR2 is YSYEKL. V lost 1 base, J lost 5 bases, and 14 bases lay in between. The CDR3 has 16 amino acids. CDR3 DNA: TGCGCCAGCAGCCAAGTTCTGGTGACTAGTACCGGGGAGCTGTTTTTT. It yields the protein CASSQVLVTSTGELFF.

The count of this clone is one. The V gene is TRBV5-4, the J gene TRBJ2-7, with TRBD1 matching over 10 bases. The germline gives CDR1 SGHNT, CDR2 YYREEE (reference sequence). Trimming at V came to 2 bases and at J to 5 bases, leaving 10 bases not matched to a gene. The CDR3 runs to 16 residues. The CDR3 coding sequence is TGTGCCAGCAGCTTTGGCGACAGGGGGCTTGAGGACGAGCAGTACTTC. Translated, it gives CASSFGDRGLEDEQYF.

The genes are TRBV9 and TRBJ2-2; 9 bases match TRBD2. The CDR3 has 17 residues. V was clipped by 3 bases and J by 5 bases; unmatched bases: 11. Germline V lookup: CDR1 SGDLS, CDR2 YYNGEE. CDR3 bases: TGTGCCAGCAGCGGGGGGAGTAGCGGGAGACATACCGGGGAGCTGTTTTTT. It is translated as CASSGGSSGRHTGELFF.

The chain combines TRBV29-1 with TRBJ2-5; D unclear. CDR3 length: 11 residues. Germline values: CDR1 SQVTM, CDR2 ANQGSEA. V gave up 6 bases and J gave up 4 bases, with 9 bases separating them. CDR3 in amino acids: CSVVLRETQYF. The CDR3 region has the DNA TGCAGCGTGGTCCTCCGAGAGACCCAGTACTTC.

The chain uses TRBV27 and TRBJ2-1, with 8 bases aligning to TRBD2. With 2 bases clipped from V and 4 bases from J, the junction kept 10 bases outside the gene matches. Germline CDR1 reads MNHEY; CDR2 reads SMNVEV (reference sequence). The CDR3 has 17 amino acids. The CDR3 reads CASSLPAGTRPYNEQFF. CDR3 coding DNA: TGTGCCAGCAGTTTACCTGCCGGGACTAGGCCATACAATGAGCAGTTCTTC.

Details on this clone: The same CDR3 can be traced to other DNA sequences in this sample. The CDR3 nucleotides read TGTGCCAGCAGTTTTCTGAGCAATCAGCCCCAGCATTTT. This translates into CASSFLSNQPQHF. The chain recombines TRBV27 with TRBJ1-5; D is unclear. The CDR3 has 13 amino acids. Trimming cost V 3 bases and J 1 base, with 4 bases left between them. Germline V gene sequence: CDR1 MNHEY, CDR2 SMNVEV (reference sequence).

The chain combines TRBV14 with TRBJ2-6, with a possible D match to TRBD1 (5 bases). Trimming left V 3 bases short and J 0 bases short, with 9 bases between. Germline V lookup: CDR1 SGHDN, CDR2 FVKESK. The length of the CDR3 is 16 residues. CDR3 loop: CASSHARDSGANVLTF. In DNA form, the CDR3 reads TGTGCCAGCAGCCACGCCAGGGACTCTGGGGCCAACGTCCTGACTTTC. Combining the CDR3 with reference TRBV14 and TRBJ2-6 gives the whole variable domain EAGVTQFPSHSVIEKGQTVTLRCDPISGHDNLYWYRRVMGKEIKFLLHFVKESKQDESGMPNNRFLAERTGGTYSTLKVQPAELEDSGVYFCASSHARDSGANVLTFGAGSRLTVL.

In this sample, this clone turned up once. The chain couples TRBV5-1 to TRBJ2-2; 10 bases map to TRBD1. The CDR3 is made up of 17 amino acids. Germline V gives CDR1 SGHRS, CDR2 YFSETQ. V lost 2 bases, J lost 7 bases, and 11 bases stayed unmatched. The chain's CDR3 is CASSLYTGTGAVGELFF. CDR3 sequence (DNA): TGCGCCAGCAGCTTATACACCGGGACAGGGGCCGTCGGGGAGCTGTTTTTT.

This chain joins TRBV21-1 and TRBJ2-5. TRBV21-1 is a pseudogene segment. The CDR3 has 18 amino acids. CDR3 sequence reads: CASSPWDGWYGLGETQYF. The CDR3 DNA reads as TGTGCCAGCAGCCCTTGGGACGGTTGGTATGGGTTGGGAGAGACCCAGTACTTC.

This rearrangement joins TRBV11-1 to TRBJ2-5; 7 bases match TRBD2. The V gene end was trimmed by 5 bases and the J gene end by 5 bases; junction bases not matched to a gene: 11. This CDR3 has 15 residues. In germline, CDR1 is SGHAT, CDR2 FQDESV (reference sequence). CDR3 DNA: TGTGCCAGCAGCCTCCGCCGAGCGGGGTTGGAGACCCAGTACTTC. It is translated as CASSLRRAGLETQYF.

This clone came up once. The chain combines TRBV4-1 with TRBJ2-7; the D gene is possibly TRBD2 (5 bases). With 0 bases removed from V and 3 bases from J, the gap between germline ends came to 9 bases. There are 14 residues in the CDR3. Germline V CDR1 and CDR2: MGHRA, YSYEKL. The CDR3 DNA reads as TGCGCCAGCAGCCAAGAACCTAGCTACTACGAGCAGTACTTC. Its protein is CASSQEPSYYEQYF.